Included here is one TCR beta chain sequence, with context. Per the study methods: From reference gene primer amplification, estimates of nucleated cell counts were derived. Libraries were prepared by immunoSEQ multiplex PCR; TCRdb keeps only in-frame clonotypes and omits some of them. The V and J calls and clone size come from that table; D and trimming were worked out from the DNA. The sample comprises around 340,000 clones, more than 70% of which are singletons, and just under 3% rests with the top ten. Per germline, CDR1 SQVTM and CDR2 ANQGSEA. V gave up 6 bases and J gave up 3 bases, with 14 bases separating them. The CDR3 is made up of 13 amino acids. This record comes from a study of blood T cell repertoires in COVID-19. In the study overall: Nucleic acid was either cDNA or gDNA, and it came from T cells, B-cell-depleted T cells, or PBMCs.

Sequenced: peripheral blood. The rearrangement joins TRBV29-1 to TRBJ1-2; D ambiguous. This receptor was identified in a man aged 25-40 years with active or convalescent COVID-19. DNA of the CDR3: TGCAGCGTGCGGGGTCTTATGGACTATGGCTACACCTTC. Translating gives CSVRGLMDYGYTF.